This T cell receptor (beta chain) was recorded in a study of beta chain features in type 1 diabetes. Study-wide findings and caveats: It was not settled here whether HLA type affects TCRB rearrangement. Among type 1 diabetes patients, VDJ junctions had fewer insertions and more deletions.

Comments on this clone: The antigen is not known.

The V end was cut by 6 bases, the J end by 0 bases, with 13 bases between. There are 15 residues in the CDR3. Germline V gives CDR1 SGHTA, CDR2 FQGNSA. A sort by CD45RO/CCR7/CD25/CD127/CD95/CD27 yielded CD4+ naive, central memory, regulatory and stem cell-like memory cells. Isolated RNA was reverse transcribed in full, so expressed TCRB transcripts were sequenced. Sequencing was performed with immunoSEQ multiplex PCR; in TCRdb, only in-frame clones are kept and a portion is missing. The sample shows 150,000 or so clones, around a tenth of them seen only once. Sequenced material: central memory CD4+ T cells from blood. This chain uses TRBV7-2 with TRBJ2-3, with D perhaps matching TRBD2 (5 bases). The sequence derives from a woman aged 40 to 50 in good health. The CDR3 sequence is CASSRTALSTDTQYF. CDR3 DNA: TGTGCCAGCAGTCGGACTGCACTTAGCACAGATACGCAGTATTTT.